This record concerns one T cell receptor beta chain sequence. Its antigen is unknown. CDR1 is DFQATT and CDR2 is SNEGSKA in the germline V gene (reference sequence). CDR3 length equals 14 residues. Germline trimming cut 5 bases from V and 7 bases from J; bases unmatched to any gene: 13. Treg sorting used a CD4+CD25+CD127-/low gate. Full-length variable regions came from constant-region reverse primers plus semi-nested Nested Universal Primer A PCR. Each CDR3 protein is one row after TCRdb ran MiXCR on the 5' RACE reads. In the table there are around 9,700 distinct CDR3 sequences, roughly 15% of which are singletons. Broader study findings: Whole repertoires were not studied in the larger cohort, only one V-J beta rearrangement.

Sample: Tregs sorted from blood. The sequence came from a female donor with breast cancer. The rearrangement joins TRBV20-1 to TRBJ2-7; 8 bases map to TRBD1. CDR3 DNA: TGCAGTGCTCGCCGCGGCAGGGGGCCCCATGAGCAGTACTTC. Amino acid sequence: CSARRGRGPHEQYF.